This T cell receptor beta chain was sequenced during a study of blood T cell repertoires in COVID-19 (dated by TCRdb to 2018 to 2021). With regard to the full study: The collaborator samples originated in the United States, Italy and Spain and spanned the acute and convalescent phases of COVID-19. The repertoires were released in a freely available public database meant as a resource for research on the immune response to SARS-CoV-2. Sample metadata almost always included a de-identified subject ID, COVID-19 status, age in years and sex. The material from the prospective study consisted of cDNA or gDNA derived from T cells, B-cell-depleted T cells, or PBMCs. Where HLA class I and class II types were available, the types were taken from metadata supplied by the sample provider, not from assay-based typing. The dataset comprised deeply sampled blood TCRbeta repertoires from subjects exposed to, actively infected with, or recovered from COVID-19. The samples were drawn from two sources: the first 160 participants of the ongoing ImmuneRACE study, and 1,254 subjects contributed by 6 global collaborators.

As regards this clone: It lacks a known antigen. Qualities for individual bases were not recorded, and no much larger clone is one base off.

Study-wide conclusions, independent of this receptor: The amount of clinical and demographic metadata varied by source and participant and was provided uncurated.

CDR1 and CDR2, looked up from the germline V gene, are SGDLS and YYNGEE. Measured from the cysteine to the phenylalanine, the CDR3 is 16 residues long. Only the CDR3 DNA stays, 48 bases, in frame from base 1. V ends up 2 bases short and J 3 bases short, with an unmatched junction base count of 9. Whole blood was collected in K2EDTA tubes by collaborating institutions according to the institutions' own protocols. For TCRbeta analysis, collaborator samples were shipped as frozen whole blood, as isolated PBMCs, or as DNA extracted from either sample type. TCRbeta CDR3 regions were amplified from genomic DNA using the immunoSEQ Assay, a bias-controlled multiplex PCR. Per the original workflow: The number of nucleated cells in each sample was estimated by amplification of reference gene primers within the assay. To quantify the absolute abundance of each unique TCRbeta CDR3 rearrangement, sequence reads were collapsed and filtered. For each sample, productive Simpson clonality was calculated by taking the square root of Simpson's diversity index across productive rearrangements. TCRdb holds this immuneACCESS table with in-frame rearrangements only. Some clones are missing; in checked studies, unresolved V genes explain under half, and the rest has no known cause. V, J and clone size derive from that table, while D and trimming were established from the DNA sequence. Counted in this sample were hundreds of thousands of clones; about 87% of them appeared once. The ten top clones hold over 0.2% of the sample.

The chain joins TRBV9 to TRBJ2-7; 9 central bases correspond to TRBD1. The source material was peripheral blood. This receptor was identified in a woman between 18 and 30 years old with acute or convalescent COVID-19. The DNA sequence is as follows: TGTGCCAGCAGCGTCGGAACAGGGGGCCTTTTCTACGAGCAGTACTTC. Its amino acids are CASSVGTGGLFYEQYF. The full variable domain, completed from the reference TRBV9 and TRBJ2-7 proteins outside the CDR3, reads DSGVTQTPKHLITATGQRVTLRCSPRSGDLSVYWYQQSLDQGLQFLIQYYNGEERAKGNILERFSAQQFPDLHSELNLSSLELGDSALYFCASSVGTGGLFYEQYFGPGTRLTVT.